The subject of this entry is one T cell receptor (beta chain). Its specific antigen is unknown. No base quality values were provided; no much bigger clone lies one nucleotide off. The data are from a study of T cells after yellow fever vaccination (dated by TCRdb to between 2018 and 2020). Turning to the overall study: Libraries from fractions with low cell numbers were prepared with the SMART-Seq v4 Ultra Low Input RNA kit. Blood was collected at multiple timepoints before and after primary and secondary immunization, and bulk PBMC replicates and cell subsets were isolated. To track T-cell clones before and after primary and booster YFV17D yellow fever vaccination, bulk TCR alpha and beta repertoires were sequenced longitudinally. Two healthy male donors, one aged 18 to 30 and one aged 30 to 40 years, made up the cohort. The paper as a whole reports these results and caveats: FACS-sorted repertoires could contain abundant contaminating clonotypes from the bulk population, so computational filtering was required. Only a couple of donors were included in the study, so the extent to which the findings can be generalized is limited. A small share of clonotypes was detected in both CD4 and CD8 compartments, with the overlap likely arising from convergent recombination. After the booster, most clones that had expanded after primary vaccination were detected again (approximately 97% of CD4 and roughly 86% of CD8), suggesting broad maintenance of memory. Compared with the primary T-cell response, the secondary T-cell response was faster but weaker, reaching its peak on day 5 rather than on day 15.

Explained via the paper, the treatment or condition label denotes: live attenuated yellow fever vaccine strain. At each blood-draw timepoint, two biological replicates of bulk PBMCs were obtained. A standard Ficoll-Paque protocol was used to isolate PBMCs from peripheral blood. RNA was extracted with TriZol from bulk PBMCs, CD4 and CD8 fractions, and dextramer-positive and dextramer-negative fractions. TCR cDNA was synthesized by 5'RACE template switching, which introduced a universal primer site and unique molecular identifiers. cDNA synthesis was primed from both the TCR alpha and TCR beta constant segments. Library amplification used two PCR steps, and the second PCR step added sample barcodes and sequencing adapters. Sequencing of libraries was performed on Illumina HiSeq 2500 (2x100 bp) or NovaSeq (2x150 bp). As for the original processing: Reads were demultiplexed and collapsed into UMI consensus sequences with MIGEC, and V(D)J alignment was performed with MiXCR. Clonotypes responding to the vaccine were identified with edgeR on replicate PBMC samples, with the criteria of FDR below 0.01 and a log2 fold change above 5 up to day 15. Each bulk clonotype was labeled CD4 or CD8 based on which sequenced repertoire, CD4 or CD8, contained the clonotype at higher abundance. TCRdb reprocessed the public reads (quality trimming at Q25 with fastp, clone calling with MiXCR) and kept in-frame beta chains. Here each entry gathers all rows of one CDR3 protein and keeps the most common genes and DNA. These V and J calls are TCRdb output, not the study's own analysis. In all, the sample holds some 670,000 distinct CDR3 sequences, and roughly an eighth of those were seen once. 15% of the sample is in the top ten clones.

CDR1 and CDR2 were assigned from the germline V gene as MNHEY and SVGEGT. V is shortened by 1 base, J by 1 base, and the region joining them spans 17 bases. The CDR3 runs 19 amino acids, cysteine and phenylalanine included. Only the CDR3 DNA stays, 57 bases, in frame from base 1. Specimen: PBMCs, collected on the day of the yellow fever booster vaccination. This TCR came from a man aged 25 to 40 who received the YFV17D yellow fever vaccine. The sequence joins TRBV6-2 or TRBV6-3 to TRBJ2-6; possibly the D gene is TRBD1, per 6 matching bases. The sequenced DNA is TGTGCCAGCAGTTACTTGTCCGGACAGACTTTTTCTGGGGCCAACGTCCTGACTTTC. The translation is CASSYLSGQTFSGANVLTF.